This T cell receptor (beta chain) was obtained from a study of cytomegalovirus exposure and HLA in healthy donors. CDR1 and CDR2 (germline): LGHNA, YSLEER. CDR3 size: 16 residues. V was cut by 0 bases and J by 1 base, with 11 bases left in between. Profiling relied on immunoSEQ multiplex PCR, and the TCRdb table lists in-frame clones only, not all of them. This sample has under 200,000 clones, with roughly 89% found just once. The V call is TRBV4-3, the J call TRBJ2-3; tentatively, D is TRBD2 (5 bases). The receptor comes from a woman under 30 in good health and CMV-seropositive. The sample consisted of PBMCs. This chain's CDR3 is CASSQDRGSGTDTQYF. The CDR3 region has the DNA TGCGCCAGCAGCCAAGATCGCGGGTCTGGCACAGATACGCAGTATTTT.